The 6 T cell receptor beta chains presented below share a single source sample, sequenced in a study of T cells in narcolepsy. The repertoire was sequenced with immunoSEQ multiplex PCR; TCRdb's copy has only in-frame clones and lacks some. Here the sample spans around 25,000 clones, roughly 77% being singletons. The sample was memory (CD45RA-) CD4+ T cells from blood. The receptor source for this set is a human donor in good health.

The CDR3 nucleotides read TGTGCCAGCAGCCCGCGGGGGTATGAGCAGTTCTTC. It translates to CASSPRGYEQFF. The genes are TRBV9 and TRBJ2-1; 7 bases fit TRBD2. V lost 4 bases and J lost 8; bases outside the gene matches: 3. Germline lookup yields CDR1 SGDLS and CDR2 YYNGEE. The CDR3 covers 12 residues.

The chain couples TRBV6-5 to TRBJ2-3, with D tentatively TRBD1 or TRBD2 (5 bases each). V was shortened by 11 bases and J by 0 bases, with 18 bases between the two germline ends. Germline V gene data show CDR1 as MNHEY and CDR2 as SVGAGI. The length of the CDR3 is 15 residues. The CDR3 sequence is CAADRGRTSTDTQYF. CDR3 in DNA: TGTGCCGCCGACAGAGGCAGGACTAGCACAGATACGCAGTATTTT.

The rearrangement joins TRBV4-3 to TRBJ2-3; a possible D gene is TRBD2 (5 bases). Looked up from germline, CDR1 is LGHNA and CDR2 is YSLEER. This CDR3 is 13 amino acids long. Deletions cut 4 bases from V and 5 bases from J, with 10 bases between. CDR3 nucleotides: TGCGCCAGCAGCCGGGAGCGGAGAGATACGCAGTATTTT. It codes for CASSRERRDTQYF.

This clone was picked up a small number of times. The rearrangement links TRBV28 to TRBJ2-2; 7 nucleotides line up with TRBD2. The CDR3 is made up of 14 amino acids. J gave up 6 bases and V 8 bases, and 9 bases lay outside the gene matches. Germline assignment: CDR1 MDHEN and CDR2 SYDVKM. Here the CDR3 DNA reads TGTGCCAGCTCCTCGGGGGGAGGTCCCGGGGAGCTGTTTTTT. Encoded protein: CASSSGGGPGELFF.

The CDR3 coding sequence is TGTGCCAGCAGCTCTCGCCCTGCAACTAATGAAAAACTGTTTTTT. It translates to CASSSRPATNEKLFF. The V and J genes are TRBV7-8 and TRBJ1-4; D uncertain. CDR1 SGHVS and CDR2 FQNEAQ come from the germline V gene. Trimming left V 4 bases short and J 0 bases short, with 9 bases between. The CDR3 extends over 15 amino acids.

V is TRBV14 and J is TRBJ2-7; possibly TRBD1 or TRBD2 for D (6 bases each). Germline V gene lookup returns CDR1 SGHDN and CDR2 FVKESK. With 4 bases removed from V and 7 bases from J, the gap between germline ends came to 26 bases. The length of the CDR3 is 17 residues. The CDR3 region is CASSRTSGGGGFFEQYF. The DNA of the CDR3 is TGTGCCAGCAGCCGCACGTCGGGCGGAGGGGGATTTTTTGAGCAGTACTTC.